The text below deals with one TCR beta chain. CDR1 and CDR2 from the germline V gene are MGHRA and YSYEKL. V gave up 1 base and J gave up 3 bases, with 7 bases separating them. This CDR3 is built from 14 residues. Generated by immunoSEQ multiplex PCR, the TCRdb table keeps only in-frame clones and is missing some. The sample contains over 70,000 clones, roughly 93% of which appear only once. This specimen comes from a study of T cell changes during pregnancy in multiple sclerosis. The specimen was peripheral blood, collected in the third trimester of pregnancy. This clonotype was obtained from a female donor with multiple sclerosis, enrolled in a pregnancy study. This sequence joins TRBV4-1 and TRBJ2-4, with D hard to call. The CDR3: CASSQGLGKNIQYF. The CDR3 nucleotides read TGCGCCAGCAGCCAAGGACTTGGCAAAAACATTCAGTACTTC.